One sample yielded the 5 T cell receptor beta chains listed below, sequenced in a study of regulatory T cells in long-lasting Graves disease. Noted time point: persistent/refractory GD, antithyroid drugs over 5 years with positive TRAb. Following extraction of RNA from PBMCs, that RNA was used to make the TCR library. In building TCR beta libraries, iRepertoire HTBI primers were used together with Arm-PCR of CDR3 regions. One entry per CDR3 protein results from TCRdb running MiXCR on the multiplex PCR reads. In the table there are 650,000 to 700,000 distinct CDR3 sequences, 25% to 30% of which are singletons. This sample comprised peripheral blood mononuclear cells (PBMCs), obtained when the disease was refractory, from a patient treated with antithyroid drugs. Receptors originate from a female donor with Graves disease.

The genes are TRBV4-1 and TRBJ1-2; the D gene is possibly TRBD1 (5 bases). The CDR3 is 13 amino acids. Germline loops: CDR1 MGHRA, CDR2 YSYEKL. The V end lost 0 bases, the J end lost 5 bases, and 7 bases lay between the germline ends. The CDR3 region is CASSQDGGYGYTF. CDR3 sequence (DNA): TGCGCCAGCAGCCAAGACGGGGGGTATGGCTACACCTTC.

This clonotype was seen only a few times. The V call is TRBV29-1, the J call TRBJ1-1, with TRBD1 identical over 7 bases. Germline CDR1 reads SQVTM; CDR2 reads ANQGSEA. The CDR3 extends over 14 amino acids. The trim removed 4 bases at V and 4 bases at J, leaving 9 bases unmatched. In DNA, the CDR3 is TGCAGCGTTGGGTCTTACAGGGGCGGCACTGAAGCTTTCTTT. Translated, it gives CSVGSYRGGTEAFF. Based on the CDR3 plus reference TRBV29-1 and TRBJ1-1, the full variable domain is SAVISQKPSRDICQRGTSLTIQCQVDSQVTMMFWYRQQPGQSLTLIATANQGSEATYESGFVIDKFPISRPNLTFSTLTVSNMSPEDSSIYLCSVGSYRGGTEAFFGQGTRLTVV.

The gene calls are TRBV28 and TRBJ1-5; 8 bases match TRBD1. With V trimmed by 7 bases and J by 2 bases, 19 bases remained unmatched. This CDR3 spans 19 amino acids. CDR1 MDHEN and CDR2 SYDVKM come from the germline V gene. CDR3 residues: CASTDLPWTGRKGNQPQHF. The CDR3 DNA reads TGTGCCAGCACGGACCTCCCCTGGACAGGGAGGAAGGGCAATCAGCCCCAGCATTTT.

In its sample, this clonotype was seen a few times. CDR3 amino acids: CAFKRSSYNSPLHF. CDR3 bases: TGTGCCTTCAAGCGGAGCTCCTATAATTCACCCCTCCACTTT. The gene calls are TRBV2 and TRBJ1-6; the D is unclear. This CDR3 is 14 amino acids long. Germline V lookup: CDR1 SNHLY, CDR2 FYNNEI. Trimming shortened V by 11 bases and J by 0 bases, and 11 bases separated the two germline ends.

The chain couples TRBV10-3 to TRBJ2-3; no definite D call. The CDR3 is 13 residues long. Germline V lookup: CDR1 ENHRY, CDR2 SYGVKD. V gave up 2 bases and J gave up 5 bases, with 8 bases separating them. The DNA for the CDR3 is TGTGCCATCAGTGAGACCCTTCAAGATACGCAGTATTTT. Translated, it gives CAISETLQDTQYF.